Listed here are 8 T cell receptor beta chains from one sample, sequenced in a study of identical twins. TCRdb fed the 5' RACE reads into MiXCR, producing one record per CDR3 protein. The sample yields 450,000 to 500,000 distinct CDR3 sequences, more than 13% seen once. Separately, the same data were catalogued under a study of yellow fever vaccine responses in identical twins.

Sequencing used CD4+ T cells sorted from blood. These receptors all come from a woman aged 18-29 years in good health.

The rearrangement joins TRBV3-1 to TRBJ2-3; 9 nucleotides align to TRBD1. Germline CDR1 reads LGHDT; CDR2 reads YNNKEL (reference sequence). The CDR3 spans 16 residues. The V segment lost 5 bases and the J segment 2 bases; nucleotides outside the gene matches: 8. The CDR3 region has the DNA TGTGCCAGCAGCTCCACCGGGACAGGGATCACAGATACGCAGTATTTT. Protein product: CASSSTGTGITDTQYF.

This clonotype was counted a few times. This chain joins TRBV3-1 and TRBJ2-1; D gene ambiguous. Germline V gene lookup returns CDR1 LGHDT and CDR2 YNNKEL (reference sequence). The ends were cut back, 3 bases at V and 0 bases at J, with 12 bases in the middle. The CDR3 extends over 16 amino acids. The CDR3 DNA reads TGTGCCAGCAGCCAGCCCGACGTAAACTCCTACAATGAGCAGTTCTTC. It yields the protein CASSQPDVNSYNEQFF.

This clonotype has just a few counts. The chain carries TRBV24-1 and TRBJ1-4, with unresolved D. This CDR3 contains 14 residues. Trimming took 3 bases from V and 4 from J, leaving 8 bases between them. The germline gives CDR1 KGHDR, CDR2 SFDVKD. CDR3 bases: TGTGCCACCAGTGATCGTCGATTTAATGAAAAACTGTTTTTT. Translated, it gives CATSDRRFNEKLFF.

CDR3 sequence reads: CASSLEGSGSYEQYF. DNA of the CDR3: TGTGCCAGCAGCTTAGAAGGCTCAGGCTCCTACGAGCAGTACTTC. J is TRBJ2-7 and V is TRBV11-2, with D unresolved. The CDR3 loop spans 15 amino acids. The germline V gene encodes CDR1 SGHAT and CDR2 FQNNGV. Trimming took 0 bases from V and 0 from J, leaving 9 bases between them.

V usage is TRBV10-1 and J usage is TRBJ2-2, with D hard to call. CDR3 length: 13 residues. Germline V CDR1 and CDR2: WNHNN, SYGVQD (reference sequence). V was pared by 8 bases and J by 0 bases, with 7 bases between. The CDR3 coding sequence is TGCGCCAGCGGCATACCGAACACCGGGGAGCTGTTTTTT. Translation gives CASGIPNTGELFF.

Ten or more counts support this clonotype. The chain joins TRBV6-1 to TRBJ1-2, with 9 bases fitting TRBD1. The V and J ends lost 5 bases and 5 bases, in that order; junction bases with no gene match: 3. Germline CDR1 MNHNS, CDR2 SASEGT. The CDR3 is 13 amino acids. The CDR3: CASSRGTGYGYTF. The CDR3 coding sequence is TGTGCCAGCAGTCGTGGGACAGGGTATGGCTACACCTTC.

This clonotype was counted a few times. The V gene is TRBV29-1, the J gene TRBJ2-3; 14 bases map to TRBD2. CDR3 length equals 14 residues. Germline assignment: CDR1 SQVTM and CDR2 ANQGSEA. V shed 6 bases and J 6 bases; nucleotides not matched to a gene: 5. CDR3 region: CSVGGLAGADTQYF. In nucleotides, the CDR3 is TGCAGCGTGGGGGGACTAGCGGGAGCCGATACGCAGTATTTT.

The CDR3 nucleotides read TGTGCCAGCAGAAAATCAACTAGCGGGAGGTTGGATATTCAGTACTTC. Amino acid sequence: CASRKSTSGRLDIQYF. The chain carries TRBV27 and TRBJ2-4; 12 bases are shared with TRBD2. The germline gives CDR1 MNHEY, CDR2 SMNVEV (reference sequence). The V and J ends lost 6 bases and 10 bases, in that order; junction bases with no gene match: 13. The CDR3 totals 16 residues.